Listed below are T cell receptor beta chains from one sample, sequenced in a study of CD8 T cells in ankylosing spondylitis. From the 5' RACE reads, TCRdb called clonotypes with MiXCR, one entry per CDR3 protein. The data show 200,000 to 250,000 distinct CDR3 sequences, with approximately 7.4% seen just once and 14% held by the top ten. The sequenced sample was blood, either unsorted or a sorted T cell fraction (not recorded which). The source is a male donor with ankylosing spondylitis. Both conserved end residues are part of each CDR3. A D gene is named only where the DNA matches it firmly. For some rows the clone size is stated as once, few or many, or as a class when expanded; others skip it.

j_gene,abundance,d_gene,v_gene,CDR3aa,CDR3nt
TRBJ2-7,many,NA,TRBV7-9,CAEEDSGYEQYF,TGTGCCGAAGAGGACAGCGGCTACGAGCAGTACTTC
TRBJ2-7,few,NA,TRBV5-6,CASSWRGGNSYEQYF,TGTGCCAGCAGCTGGAGGGGGGGAAACTCCTACGAGCAGTACTTC
TRBJ1-1,medium-sized,TRBD1,TRBV6-6,CASITGGTEAFF,TGTGCCAGCATTACAGGGGGCACTGAAGCTTTCTTT
TRBJ2-3,NA,TRBD2,TRBV20-1,CSARQTSGGYTDTQYF,TGCAGTGCTAGACAAACTAGCGGGGGTTACACAGATACGCAGTATTTT
TRBJ2-1,many,TRBD2,TRBV29-1,CSVDLGRRYNEQFF,TGCAGCGTTGATCTCGGGAGGAGGTACAATGAGCAGTTCTTC
TRBJ1-2,many,NA,TRBV6-2/TRBV6-3,CASTQRTDYGYTF,TGTGCCAGCACCCAAAGGACGGACTATGGCTACACCTTC
TRBJ2-1,NA,NA,TRBV20-1,CSANSGLLDNEQFF,TGCAGTGCCAACTCGGGGCTCTTAGACAATGAGCAGTTCTTC
TRBJ2-7,NA,NA,TRBV13,CASSLGGDPSSYEQYF,TGTGCCAGCAGCTTAGGCGGGGACCCTTCTTCCTACGAGCAGTACTTC
TRBJ2-5,NA,TRBD2,TRBV6-1,CASSNNGVAGDQETQYF,TGTGCCAGCAGTAATAATGGGGTAGCGGGGGACCAAGAGACCCAGTACTTC
TRBJ2-4,many,NA,TRBV7-9,CASSSPGVGKNIQYF,TGTGCCAGCAGCTCCCCTGGTGTGGGCAAAAACATTCAGTACTTC
TRBJ2-7,many,TRBD1,TRBV4-3,CASSQVTGAYEQYF,TGCGCCAGCAGCCAGGTGACAGGGGCCTACGAGCAGTACTTC
TRBJ2-1,many,NA,TRBV7-6,CASSLARDGYNEQFF,TGTGCCAGCAGCTTAGCTCGGGACGGTTACAATGAGCAGTTCTTC
TRBJ1-6,many,NA,TRBV7-2,CASSPSLVWGNSPLHF,TGTGCCAGCAGCCCATCCCTTGTCTGGGGAAATTCACCCCTCCACTTT
TRBJ2-2,few,NA,TRBV7-6,CASSTTTGPNTGELFF,TGTGCCAGCAGCACCACAACAGGACCGAACACCGGGGAGCTGTTTTTT
TRBJ2-1,NA,NA,TRBV7-7,CASSSNSGNSYNEQFF,TGTGCTAGCAGCTCAAATAGCGGAAACTCCTACAATGAGCAGTTCTTC
TRBJ2-7,NA,NA,TRBV19,CASSFGHLYEQYF,TGTGCCAGTAGTTTTGGACACCTCTACGAGCAGTACTTC
TRBJ2-5,many,TRBD2,TRBV4-3,CASSQIAGPKETQYF,TGCGCCAGCAGCCAGATAGCGGGGCCTAAAGAGACCCAGTACTTC
TRBJ1-4,few,TRBD1,TRBV4-3,CASSAGQGSNEKLFF,TGCGCCAGCAGCGCTGGACAGGGGTCTAATGAAAAACTGTTTTTT
TRBJ2-7,many,TRBD2,TRBV6-5,CASSYHLSGRIYEQYF,TGTGCCAGCAGTTACCACCTTAGCGGGAGGATCTACGAGCAGTACTTC
TRBJ2-1,many,NA,TRBV12-3/TRBV12-4,CASSFFMNNEQFF,TGTGCCAGCAGTTTTTTCATGAACAATGAGCAGTTCTTC
TRBJ1-1,few,TRBD1,TRBV29-1,CSVEDWTGGSFGAFF,TGCAGCGTTGAGGATTGGACAGGGGGAAGTTTCGGGGCTTTCTTT
TRBJ1-2,few,TRBD1,TRBV7-2,CASSLAGQGRNYGYTF,TGTGCCAGCAGCTTAGCCGGACAGGGAAGGAACTATGGCTACACCTTC
TRBJ1-1,many,NA,TRBV4-3,CASSDPRRGEAFF,TGCGCCAGCAGCGACCCTAGGCGCGGAGAAGCTTTCTTT
TRBJ2-7,many,TRBD1,TRBV29-1,CSVEDPGQSSYEQYF,TGCAGCGTTGAAGATCCGGGACAGAGCTCCTACGAGCAGTACTTC